These 9 T cell receptor beta chains originate from one sample sequenced in a study of T cell clonotyping in hematopoietic cell transplantation. Only in-frame clones appear in the TCRdb table, and some are missing; sequencing was by immunoSEQ multiplex PCR. Of tens of thousands of clones in the sample, roughly 96% were seen once. The specimen sequenced was peripheral blood mononuclear cells. These receptors all stem from a man aged 25-45 years in good health. Some clones in this sample may be carry-over from other donors' samples.

The chain is built from TRBV9 and TRBJ2-2; perhaps D is TRBD1 or TRBD2 (6 bases each). Trimming stripped 4 bases from V and 7 bases from J, with 23 bases between. The CDR3 contains 17 residues. In germline, CDR1 is SGDLS, CDR2 YYNGEE. CDR3 nucleotides: TGTGCCAGCAGCTCCCCGCGTGGGGGGCGCTCTATCGGGGAGCTGTTTTTT. This codes for CASSSPRGGRSIGELFF.

The J gene is TRBJ1-3, the V gene TRBV5-1; D is ambiguous. Trimming stripped 8 bases from V and 3 bases from J, with 12 bases between. The CDR3 sequence is 13 residues long. Looked up from germline, CDR1 is SGHRS and CDR2 is YFSETQ. The DNA of the CDR3 is TGCGCCAGTAGAACCGACGGTGGAAACACCATATATTTT. Its translation is CASRTDGGNTIYF.

The chain uses TRBV6-5 and TRBJ1-3, with a tentative D call TRBD1 (6 bases). Per germline, CDR1 MNHEY and CDR2 SVGAGI. The CDR3 covers 15 residues. V gave up 6 bases and J gave up 0 bases, with 12 bases separating them. The CDR3 sequence: CASRQGQYSGNTIYF. CDR3 nucleotide sequence: TGTGCCAGCAGACAAGGACAGTACTCTGGAAACACCATATATTTT.

V usage is TRBV6-5 and J usage is TRBJ2-7, with a weak D call TRBD2 (7 bases). The germline CDR1 and CDR2 sequences are MNHEY and SVGAGI. The germline V and J ends were trimmed by 10 bases and 5 bases, with 21 bases remaining between them. This CDR3 is 14 amino acids long. CDR3 residues: CAIRRGGETHEQYF. DNA of the CDR3: TGTGCCATCAGGAGGGGGGGGGAGACCCACGAGCAGTACTTC.

This rearrangement joins TRBV13 to TRBJ1-2, with D uncertain. Germline V gives CDR1 PRHDT, CDR2 FYEKMQ (reference sequence). The CDR3 length is 11 residues. V lost 5 bases to trimming and J lost 6 bases, with 7 bases between them. For the CDR3, the DNA is TGTGCCAGCAGCGCGAGGGATGGCTACACCTTC. This gives the protein CASSARDGYTF.

This CDR3 is CASSRSEGANTGELFF. The CDR3 bases are TGCGCCAGCAGCCGTAGTGAGGGGGCGAACACCGGGGAGCTGTTTTTT. This rearrangement joins TRBV4-1 to TRBJ2-2; D perhaps matches TRBD1 (6 bases). Trimming removed 4 bases at V and 0 bases at J, with 12 bases between. Germline V gene sequence: CDR1 MGHRA, CDR2 YSYEKL. The CDR3 has 16 residues.

The V call is TRBV27, the J call TRBJ2-2; 7 bases map to TRBD2. The CDR3 spans 15 residues. After removal of 10 bases from V and 6 bases from J, the junction contained 14 bases not matched to a gene. CDR1 MNHEY and CDR2 SMNVEV come from the germline V gene (reference sequence). CDR3 bases: TGTGCCACCACTGGGCGTCGGGGAGGGCCCGGGGAGCTGTTTTTT. Its protein is CATTGRRGGPGELFF.

This clone was seen only once. The V call is TRBV27, the J call TRBJ2-5; D is ambiguous. CDR1 is MNHEY, CDR2 SMNVEV, per germline (reference sequence). This CDR3 has 14 residues. V was cut by 7 bases and J by 5 bases, with 17 bases left in between. The CDR3 loop reads CASTSFRSDETQYF. In DNA, the CDR3 is TGTGCCAGCACATCTTTCCGTTCTGACGAGACCCAGTACTTC.

The rearrangement joins TRBV6-5 to TRBJ1-2; D remains ambiguous. Germline loops: CDR1 MNHEY, CDR2 SVGAGI. The CDR3 runs 13 residues. Trimming removed 2 bases from V and 2 bases from J, with 6 bases in between. The CDR3 region is CASSYGINYGYTF. CDR3 DNA sequence: TGTGCCAGCAGTTACGGTATCAACTATGGCTACACCTTC.